This T cell receptor beta chain was recorded in a study of T cells after yellow fever vaccination. Overall study findings and caveats: Peaking on day 5 versus 15, the secondary response was faster but weaker. Subsequent to the booster, the majority of primary-vaccination clones reappeared (around 97% CD4, 80% to 90% CD8).

This clonotype was detected only a few times. Its target is unknown. This CDR3 region has 16 residues. The V gene lost 6 bases and the J gene lost 8 bases, with 20 bases spanning the gap. The germline CDR1 and CDR2 sequences are SNHLY and FYNNEI. TCRdb re-analysed the 5' RACE reads in MiXCR, keeping a single row per CDR3 protein. This sample carries roughly 350,000 distinct CDR3 sequences, about 4% of them seen once, and the ten largest clones take 20% to 25%. This material consisted of PBMCs, taken 5 days after the yellow fever booster vaccination. The receptor was isolated from a man aged 18 to 29 who received the YFV17D yellow fever vaccine. The chain links TRBV2 to TRBJ1-6; a weak D match, TRBD1 (6 bases). In DNA, the CDR3 is TGTGCCAGCAGCCTCAGTCCCCGACAGGCTCATTCACCCCTCCACTTT. Its protein is CASSLSPRQAHSPLHF.